Listed here is a single T cell receptor (beta chain). It has no known antigen specificity. Nothing much larger sits one base from this clone, and base qualities are not available. These data belong to a study of cytomegalovirus exposure and HLA in healthy donors (dated by TCRdb to between 2016 and 2019). A note on the overall study: In an earlier analysis of 450 to 750 of the donors, 250 to 300 Gb of sequence data and 117 million unique TCR beta sequences from roughly 180 million T cells were reported. Every repertoire in the discovery cohort had been generated on one and the same sequencing platform. The later analysis used no new phenotypic data to find candidate immune exposures, relying instead on TCR beta sequences and their occurrence across donors. Typing coverage differed by locus: A, B, C, DRB1 and DQB1 were typed in roughly 620-630 donors, DQA1 in approximately 520, DPA1 in 606, and DPB1 in 400 to 490. Among a few hundred genotyped donors of the cohort, an average of about 240,000 unique TCR beta nucleotide sequences were sequenced per donor, roughly 20% of them non-productive. Donor age, sex, ethnicity and CMV serostatus were compiled together with the repertoire data. In a later analysis, previously published TCR beta repertoires from 600 to 850 donors were re-analyzed and high-resolution HLA genotyping was added so that TCR occurrence patterns could be studied. In a later genetic analysis, genome-wide SNP genotypes for 398 of the 666 donors were used, and that subset was treated as a discovery cohort. High-throughput TCR immunosequencing, statistical association of individual TCRs with disease status, and machine learning were combined to predict cytomegalovirus infection status. The study profiled the T cell repertoires of hundreds of subjects by immunosequencing and related them to cytomegalovirus serostatus. The study aimed to test whether cataloging public T cell receptors could reveal signatures of past pathogen exposure. HLA typing covered class I and class II loci at four-digit resolution. Of the roughly 430 genotyped donors, approximately 80% fell in the genetic ancestry cluster associated with self-reported Caucasian donors. An early release covering over 500 HLA-typed donors comprised 250 to 350 gigabases of sequencing data and around 80 million unique TCR sequences. Because of strong linkage in the cohort, 4 to 6 DR-DQ haplotypes were treated as single units for association and clustering. Besides the first cohort of 550 to 750 subjects, a separate validation cohort made up of 120 different subjects was used. An earlier analysis of several hundred of the donors applied high-throughput TCR beta sequencing to assess whether each TCR beta V gene segment acted as functional or pseudogenic.

The cohort comprised some 680 healthy bone marrow donors. At the time of sampling, all cohort members were nominally healthy, though unrecorded immune exposures were likely present. The donor was CMV seropositive and belonged to the group of some 290 seropositive cohort members. Every donor gave a peripheral blood sample, and the peripheral blood mononuclear cells from that sample were used for TCR beta sequencing. Genomic DNA was extracted from the blood cell samples with the Qiagen DNeasy Blood Extraction Kit. Results the study describes overall, beyond this receptor: Three of the identified cytomegalovirus-associated TCR beta chains were confirmed in vitro to be specific for cytomegalovirus antigens. Because some donors lacked HLA typing at each locus, the association tests relied only on the typed subset. The study listed 164 TCR beta chains as associated with cytomegalovirus. When HLA alleles, especially DR and DQ, strongly co-occurred, TCR associations were difficult to assign to individual alleles. A cluster of highly shared sequence variants was judged likely to be a technical artifact of the sequencing pipeline. Compared with equally common non-associated chains, HLA-associated TCR beta chains in a later analysis were more clonally expanded and had lower generation probabilities. According to a later analysis, most CMV-associated TCR beta chains appeared to be HLA-restricted, and the HLA associations seemed to be driven largely by CMV exposure. Compared with the roughly 670-donor mean, donors in an Asian-associated ancestry cluster had fewer N-insertions in productive TCRs, according to a later genetic analysis. An earlier analysis of some 560 of the donors showed that most TCR beta V segments appeared in productive rearrangements either about 87% or about 30% of the time, which broadly matched IMGT annotations. The only immune exposure information available for the cohort was CMV serostatus. Roughly 17 rarely observed V segments, including chromosome 9 orphons, were excluded from the earlier analysis of about 500 of the donors because counts were too low. The authors suggested that the approach could potentially be extended to other disease states and immunological phenotypes. In both the original and validation cohorts, the classifier was reported to diagnose cytomegalovirus status with high specificity and sensitivity. Most TCR sequences were observed very rarely across donors, whereas some public TCRs were present in many individuals. Roughly uniform sequencing depth across donors was assumed in presence/absence analyses, although this assumption may not hold. A further reported finding was that TCR beta sequences accurately predicted the HLA-A and HLA-B alleles for most subjects in the first cohort. Only TCR beta chains were sequenced in this cohort, and the absence of alpha or paired-chain data limited detectable features. A later analysis reported that several top co-occurrence clusters appeared linked to parvovirus B19, influenza, CMV and Epstein-Barr virus. Correlated functional status among segregating V segments might be attributable to linkage disequilibrium, but an unknown experimental factor could not be ruled out. A later analysis associated around 16,000 TCR beta sequences with specific HLA alleles at a false discovery rate of 0.05. Because the 87-base-pair reads could not distinguish some IMGT-functional V segments, including TRBV6-2 and TRBV6-3, those segments were excluded. A later genetic analysis associated a missense DCLRE1C variant with V-gene and J-gene trimming of TCR beta chains, and an independent cohort replicated the association. According to a later analysis, TCR association rates differed among HLA loci, with DRB1 alleles showing the most associated TCRs and HLA-C alleles showing the fewest.

CDR1 and CDR2, per the germline V gene, are SNHLY and FYNNEI. Trimmed from V: 5 bases; trimmed from J: 3 bases; junction bases lacking a gene match: 7. The CDR3 goes from the cysteine to the phenylalanine over 14 residues. The retained sequence is limited to the CDR3, 42 bases, with the frame set at the first base. Libraries were built with the immunoSEQ multiplex PCR assay. A mixture of 60 forward primers for TCR Vbeta segments and 13 reverse primers for TCR Jbeta segments was used in the multiplex PCR. Amplification of the CDR3 region of rearranged TCR beta genes was performed with a multiplex PCR assay on genomic DNA. The Illumina HiSeq System was used to sequence the amplified TCR beta libraries as 87-base-pair reads. In the authors' own workflow: In a later analysis, roughly 80 million unique TCR beta chains were counted across the roughly 670 repertoires, and roughly 10 million of these chains were shared by at least two donors. Raw reads were error-corrected and collapsed into unique sequences by a nearest-neighbor algorithm in which closely related sequences were merged to remove PCR and sequencing errors. Alignment of CDR3 sequences to IMGT reference sequences was used to assign V, D and J gene segments. For a sequence to be retained, a match of at least six nucleotides to both a V gene segment and a J gene segment was required. Rearrangements were called productive when the CDR3 lacked stop codons and stayed in frame with V and J; all others were non-productive. Following IMGT convention, CDR3 was defined as the stretch from the second conserved V-encoded cysteine up to the conserved J-encoded phenylalanine. The earlier analysis of some 600 of the donors excluded sequences that lacked an unambiguous match to a single V gene segment. In an earlier analysis of several hundred of the donors, V segments were called functional above 56.7% productive rearrangements and were called segregating when the between-donor standard deviation exceeded 5%. A statistical classification framework was built to diagnose cytomegalovirus status from the catalog of TCR beta chain sequences. A later analysis assigned V and J genes by comparing TCR nucleotide sequences with IMGT/GENE-DB human TR gene sequences. The TCRdist pipeline was used in a later analysis to assign CDR3 sequences and most-parsimonious VDJ recombination scenarios. In a later analysis, every TCR beta chain was defined by the combination of its CDR3 amino acid sequence and its V-gene family, and reads without a unique V-gene family were dropped. A later analysis removed 592 highly shared, low-generation-probability nucleotide sequences to deal with suspected cross-contamination and a sequencing artifact. For each public chain, a later analysis derived a clonal expansion index from normalized ranks of inferred template counts within each repertoire. In a later analysis, generation probabilities were computed using a VDJ recombination model fitted to out-of-frame rearrangements, and the results were checked against IGoR. A later analysis scored TCR-TCR, TCR-HLA and TCR-CMV co-occurrence with hypergeometric tests, applying a repertoire-size bias correction to TCR pairs. In a later analysis, false discovery rates were estimated by permuting HLA or CMV assignments 20 times. A later analysis grouped co-occurring TCRs with DBSCAN, adding TCRdist sequence similarity when clustering within HLA-allele-positive subsets. Repertoires with fewer than 30,000 or more than 120,000 public chains, plus five repertoires with anomalous nucleotide sharing, were excluded from co-occurrence clustering. This is the immuneACCESS table as TCRdb keeps it, with only in-frame sequences that have V and J called. A part of the clones is gone; compared with another copy, unresolved V genes explain less than half, and the rest is unexplained. Clone size and the V and J calls come from that table; the DNA yielded D and trimming. The sample has approximately 100,000 clones on record, 85% of them singletons. The ten largest clonotypes hold 7% to 8.5% of the sample.

The chain was built from TRBV2 and TRBJ2-7, and 7 junction bases match TRBD1. Specimen: PBMCs. The origin of this receptor is a man between 40 and 49 years old in good health and CMV-seropositive. CDR3 loop: CASSYRGLNYEQYF. Read as DNA, the sequence is TGTGCCAGCAGTTACAGGGGTCTAAACTACGAGCAGTACTTC.